These 18 T cell receptor beta chains came from one sample sequenced in a study of PD-1 blockade in classical Hodgkin lymphoma. Profiled with immunoSEQ multiplex PCR; TCRdb holds only in-frame clones, not every one. The sample has 39,000 or so clones, approximately 86% seen once. Brentuximab vedotin exposure varied among the patients, all of whom had relapsed after autologous stem cell transplantation. The sequenced sample was peripheral blood mononuclear cells (PBMCs), obtained before the second cycle of nivolumab. These receptors all stem from a human donor with classical Hodgkin lymphoma.

CDR3 sequence: CASSPLGQGDVGKNIQYF. Here the CDR3 DNA reads TGTGCCAGTAGTCCCCTCGGACAGGGCGATGTTGGCAAAAACATTCAGTACTTC. The V gene is TRBV19, the J gene TRBJ2-4; 8 bases map to TRBD1. V lost 5 bases to trimming and J lost 3 bases; unmatched junction nucleotides: 15. The CDR3 consists of 18 residues. Germline assignment: CDR1 LNHDA and CDR2 SQIVND (reference sequence).

The genes are TRBV28 and TRBJ1-1; D gene uncertain. CDR1 and CDR2 from the germline V gene are MDHEN and SYDVKM. This CDR3 spans 14 amino acids. V lost 3 bases, J lost 10 bases, and 18 bases lay in between. CDR3 nucleotides: TGTGCCAGCAGTTTGTTAGTTGGAGGGAGCAGAGCTTTCTTT. Protein sequence: CASSLLVGGSRAFF.

This chain connects TRBV6-5 to TRBJ1-6; no firm D call. This CDR3 comprises 15 residues. The V and J ends lost 7 bases and 6 bases respectively, with 16 bases between them. Germline lookup yields CDR1 MNHEY and CDR2 SVGAGI. This CDR3 is CASTPSGILNSPLHF. Here the CDR3 DNA reads TGTGCCAGCACTCCAAGCGGAATACTTAATTCACCCCTCCACTTT.

V is TRBV12-1 and J is TRBJ1-5. TRBV12-1 is described as a pseudogene. This CDR3 spans 10 amino acids. In nucleotides, the CDR3 is TGTGCCAGCAGATGCAAGGCCCAGCATTTT. It specifies CASRCKAQHF.

Only one count was recorded for this clone. The genes are TRBV7-3 and TRBJ2-1; possible D gene TRBD2, 6 bases. From germline, CDR1 is SGHTA and CDR2 FQGTGA. This CDR3 comprises 16 residues. The ends were cut back, 4 bases at V and 0 bases at J, with 13 bases in the middle. The CDR3 loop reads CASSSGLHSSYNEQFF. The CDR3 coding sequence is TGTGCCAGCAGCTCGGGACTCCACTCCTCCTACAATGAGCAGTTCTTC.

The sample holds one count of this clone. The chain is built from TRBV7-3 and TRBJ2-1; the match to TRBD2 covers 9 bases. The germline CDR1 and CDR2 sequences are SGHTA and FQGTGA. With V trimmed by 4 bases and J by 8 bases, 9 bases remained unmatched. The CDR3 has 15 amino acids. In DNA, the CDR3 is TGTGCCAGCAGCTCAAGGTCTAGCGGGGTACATGAGCAGTTCTTC. The encoded protein is CASSSRSSGVHEQFF.

V usage is TRBV7-9 and J usage is TRBJ1-4, with 7 bases that match TRBD1. The germline CDR1 and CDR2 sequences are SEHNR and FQNEAQ (reference sequence). CDR3 length: 19 amino acids. V lost 2 bases and J lost 1; bases outside the gene matches: 13. CDR3 DNA sequence: TGTGCCAGCAGCTTACAACAGGGGCTATTTGAAATAACTAATGAAAAACTGTTTTTT. Its protein product is CASSLQQGLFEITNEKLFF.

The chain is built from TRBV2 and TRBJ2-5, with 8 nucleotides matching TRBD2. Trimming took 5 bases from V and 9 from J; bases not matched to a gene: 8. The CDR3 sequence is 13 residues long. From germline, CDR1 is SNHLY and CDR2 FYNNEI. The CDR3 region has the DNA TGTGCCAGCAGTCCTAGGACCGGGGGGGCCCAGTACTTC. The encoded protein is CASSPRTGGAQYF.

V is TRBV4-3 and J is TRBJ2-3, with D unclear. Germline assignment: CDR1 LGHNA and CDR2 YSLEER. The V gene lost 0 bases and the J gene lost 1 base, with 8 bases spanning the gap. CDR3 length: 15 residues. CDR3 in DNA: TGCGCCAGCAGCCAAGAGGTCCGGGGCACAGATACGCAGTATTTT. It specifies CASSQEVRGTDTQYF.

The J gene is TRBJ2-2, the V gene TRBV11-3, with 9 bases fitting TRBD1. This CDR3 spans 15 amino acids. The germline CDR1 and CDR2 sequences are SGHNT and YENEEA. Unmatched junction bases numbered 4, after V lost 1 base and J lost 7 bases. CDR3 sequence reads: CASSLGDRDSGELFF. The CDR3 DNA reads TGTGCCAGCAGCTTAGGGGACAGGGACAGCGGGGAGCTGTTTTTT.

The CDR3 nucleotides are TGTGCCAGAGGACAGGGAGGCAATCAGCCCCAGCATTTT. It codes for CARGQGGNQPQHF. This chain links TRBV6-1 with TRBJ1-5; 8 bases map to TRBD1. The ends lost 9 bases at V and 2 bases at J; junction bases unmatched: 3. Germline loops: CDR1 MNHNS, CDR2 SASEGT. The CDR3 sequence is 13 residues long.

V and J are TRBV5-1 and TRBJ2-3, with TRBD2 as a possible D gene (7 bases). The V gene lost 1 base and the J gene lost 3 bases, with 15 bases spanning the gap. Germline V CDR1 and CDR2: SGHRS, YFSETQ. This CDR3 region has 16 residues. The CDR3 sequence is CASSLLGGGGTDTQYF. DNA for the CDR3: TGCGCCAGCAGCTTGTTAGGGGGGGGCGGGACAGATACGCAGTATTTT.

This chain connects TRBV19 to TRBJ1-2; tentatively, D is TRBD1 (5 bases). Germline CDR1 is LNHDA and CDR2 is SQIVND (reference sequence). V shed 5 bases and J shed 5 bases, with 9 bases lying between them. The CDR3 length is 12 residues. CDR3 in DNA: TGTGCCAGTAGTGCAGGGAGGTATGGCTACACCTTC. Translating it yields CASSAGRYGYTF.

The sample holds a few counts of this clone. CDR3 in amino acids: CASSPGGPHSNQPQHF. The CDR3 nucleotides are TGTGCCAGCTCACCTGGGGGACCGCATAGCAATCAGCCCCAGCATTTT. This chain joins TRBV18 and TRBJ1-5; tentatively, D is TRBD1 (5 bases). Trimming left V 3 bases short and J 0 bases short, with 12 bases between. This CDR3 is built from 16 residues. Looked up from germline, CDR1 is KGHSH and CDR2 is LQKENI.

The chain carries TRBV7-9 and TRBJ1-1; D call uncertain. There are 14 residues in the CDR3. V was clipped by 1 base and J by 1 base, with 7 bases between them. CDR1 is SEHNR and CDR2 is FQNEAQ in the germline V gene (reference sequence). The CDR3 coding sequence is TGTGCCAGCAGCTTAGGTTGGGAGAACACTGAAGCTTTCTTT. It codes for CASSLGWENTEAFF.

The chain uses TRBV5-1 and TRBJ2-2; TRBD1 matches 10 bases. Germline V gene sequence: CDR1 SGHRS, CDR2 YFSETQ. The CDR3 covers 16 residues. Losses at the gene ends were 2 bases for V and 4 bases for J; bases not matched to a gene: 5. The CDR3 is CASSFGTGVGTGELFF. For the CDR3, the DNA is TGCGCCAGCAGCTTCGGGACAGGGGTGGGCACCGGGGAGCTGTTTTTT.

This chain connects TRBV27 to TRBJ2-1, with D perhaps TRBD2 (7 bases). The V end was cut by 4 bases, the J end by 1 base, with 11 bases between. The CDR3 is 15 residues long. Germline assignment: CDR1 MNHEY and CDR2 SMNVEV (reference sequence). Here the CDR3 reads CASSWGGRSYNEQFF. In DNA form, the CDR3 reads TGTGCCAGCAGTTGGGGGGGCAGGTCCTACAATGAGCAGTTCTTC.

This clone was seen once. CDR3 in amino acids: CASSLGQGLRNEQYF. CDR3 in DNA: TGTGCCAGCAGCCTGGGGCAGGGGCTACGGAACGAGCAGTACTTC. This chain joins TRBV5-8 and TRBJ2-7, with D maybe TRBD1 (6 bases). The length of the CDR3 is 15 residues. Trimming stripped 4 bases from V and 5 bases from J, with 19 bases between. From germline, CDR1 is SGHTS and CDR2 YDEGEE.